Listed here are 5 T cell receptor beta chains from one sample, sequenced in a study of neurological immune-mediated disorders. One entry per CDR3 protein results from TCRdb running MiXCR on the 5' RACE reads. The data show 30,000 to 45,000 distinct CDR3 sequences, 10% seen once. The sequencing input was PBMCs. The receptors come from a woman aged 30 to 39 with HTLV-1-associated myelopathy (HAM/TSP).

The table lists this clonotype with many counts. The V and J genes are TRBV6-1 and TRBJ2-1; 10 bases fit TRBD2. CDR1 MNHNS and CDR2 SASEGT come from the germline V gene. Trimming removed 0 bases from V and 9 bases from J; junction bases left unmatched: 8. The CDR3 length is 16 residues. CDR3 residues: CASSEALAGTLVEQFF. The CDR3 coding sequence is TGTGCCAGCAGTGAAGCACTAGCGGGGACCCTAGTTGAGCAGTTCTTC.

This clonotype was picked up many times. The CDR3 region is CASSHGGVSGKLFF. CDR3 DNA sequence: TGTGCCAGCAGCCATGGTGGGGTTTCGGGAAAACTGTTTTTT. The V call is TRBV11-2, the J call TRBJ1-4, with unresolved D. The CDR3 sequence is 14 residues long. Trimming stripped 5 bases from V and 10 bases from J, with 17 bases between. Germline CDR1 SGHAT, CDR2 FQNNGV.

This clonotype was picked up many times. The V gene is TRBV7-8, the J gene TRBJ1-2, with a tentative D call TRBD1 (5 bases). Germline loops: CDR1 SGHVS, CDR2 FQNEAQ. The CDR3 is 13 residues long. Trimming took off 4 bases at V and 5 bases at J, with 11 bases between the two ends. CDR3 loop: CASSSLTEYGYTF. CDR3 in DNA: TGTGCCAGCAGCTCCTTGACAGAGTATGGCTACACCTTC.

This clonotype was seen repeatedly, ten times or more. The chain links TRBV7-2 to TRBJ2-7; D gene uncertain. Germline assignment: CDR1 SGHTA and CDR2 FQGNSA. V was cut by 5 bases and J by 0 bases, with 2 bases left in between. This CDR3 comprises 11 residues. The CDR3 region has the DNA TGTGCCAGCAGCCGCTCCTACGAGCAGTACTTC. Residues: CASSRSYEQYF. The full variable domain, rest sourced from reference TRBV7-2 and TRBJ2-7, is GAGVSQSPSNKVTEKGKDVELRCDPISGHTALYWYRQSLGQGLEFLIYFQGNSAPDKSGLPSDRFSAERTGGSVSTLTIQRTQQEDSAVYLCASSRSYEQYFGPGTRLTVT.

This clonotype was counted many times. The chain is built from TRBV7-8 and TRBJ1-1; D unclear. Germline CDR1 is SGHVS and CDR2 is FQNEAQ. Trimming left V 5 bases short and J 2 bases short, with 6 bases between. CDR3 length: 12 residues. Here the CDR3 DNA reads TGTGCCAGCAGCAGAGTAAACACTGAAGCTTTCTTT. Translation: CASSRVNTEAFF.